This is a list of T cell receptor beta chains from one sample in a study of blood T cell repertoires in COVID-19. Only in-frame clones appear in the TCRdb table, and some are missing; sequencing was by immunoSEQ multiplex PCR. The sample has tens of thousands of clones; about 80% are singletons. Material for sequencing was peripheral blood. These receptors originate from a man aged 55 to 69 with acute or convalescent COVID-19. CDR3s include the opening cysteine and the closing phenylalanine or tryptophan. The order of the fields is V gene, clone size, J gene, D gene, CDR3 protein, CDR3 DNA. The D gene is left open where the match is weak. Size tells how often a clone was seen (once, few, many) or the class of an expanded clone, and some rows leave it out.

>TRBV5-1|once|TRBJ1-1|TRBD1
CASKQGSEAFF
TGCGCCAGCAAACAGGGGTCTGAAGCTTTCTTT
>TRBV13|-|TRBJ2-7|TRBD1
CASSPGGRSYEQYF
TGTGCCAGCAGCCCAGGGGGTAGGTCCTACGAGCAGTACTTC
>TRBV7-2|-|TRBJ2-5|-
CASSFWGGETQYF
TGTGCCAGCAGCTTCTGGGGAGGAGAGACCCAGTACTTC
>TRBV19|few|TRBJ2-2|-
CASRYGQGPGELFF
TGTGCCAGTAGATACGGGCAGGGTCCCGGGGAGCTGTTTTTT
>TRBV24-1|-|TRBJ2-5|-
CATSESGRNFQETQYF
TGTGCCACCAGTGAAAGCGGGCGAAACTTCCAAGAGACCCAGTACTTC
>TRBV18|many|TRBJ1-1|TRBD1
CASSPGQANTEAFF
TGTGCCAGCTCACCTGGACAGGCGAACACTGAAGCTTTCTTT
>TRBV3-1/TRBV3-2|-|TRBJ2-4|TRBD2
CASSPRGLSGGVNIQYF
TGTGCCAGCAGCCCCAGGGGGCTAAGCGGGGGGGTAAACATTCAGTACTTC
>TRBV9|-|TRBJ1-5|-
CASSVEGGVNQPQHF
TGTGCCAGCAGCGTAGAAGGAGGTGTAAATCAGCCCCAGCATTTT
>TRBV2|-|TRBJ2-7|-
CASSEETAYEQYF
TGTGCCAGCAGTGAAGAGACAGCCTACGAGCAGTACTTC
>TRBV7-9|once|TRBJ2-1|TRBD1
CASSSGTGAYNEQFF
TGTGCCAGCAGTTCGGGGACAGGGGCCTACAATGAGCAGTTCTTC
>TRBV19|-|TRBJ2-3|TRBD2
CASRELAGSTDTQYF
TGTGCCAGTAGAGAGTTAGCGGGTAGCACAGATACGCAGTATTTT
>TRBV6-5|-|TRBJ1-3|-
CATLGQGSGNTIYF
TGTGCCACCCTGGGGCAGGGGTCTGGAAACACCATATATTTT
>TRBV5-6|-|TRBJ2-3|TRBD2
CASSRDSGGAGDTQYF
TGTGCCAGCAGCCGGGACAGCGGGGGGGCCGGAGATACGCAGTATTTT
>TRBV20-1|-|TRBJ1-5|-
CSASNSGSFGNQPQHF
TGCAGTGCTAGTAACTCGGGTAGCTTTGGTAATCAGCCCCAGCATTTT
>TRBV29-1|-|TRBJ1-1|-
CSVEQGEGAFF
TGCAGCGTTGAACAAGGGGAGGGAGCTTTCTTT
>TRBV7-2|-|TRBJ1-5|-
CASSLDRVKTQHF
TGTGCCAGCAGCTTAGACAGGGTCAAGACCCAGCATTTT
>TRBV25-1|once|TRBJ2-2|-
CASSEYRTGELFF
TGTGCCAGCAGTGAATACCGGACCGGGGAGCTGTTTTTT
>TRBV7-9|-|TRBJ1-6|-
CASSLGGRGSSPLHF
TGTGCCAGCAGCTTAGGGGGTCGGGGAAGTTCACCCCTCCACTTT
>TRBV5-6|-|TRBJ1-5|TRBD1
CASSQGQGYNQPQHF
TGTGCCAGCAGCCAAGGACAGGGGTACAATCAGCCCCAGCATTTT
>TRBV9|-|TRBJ1-3|-
CASSSAGSGLSTIYF
TGTGCCAGCAGCTCCGCCGGGTCGGGTCTTAGCACCATATATTTT
>TRBV11-2|-|TRBJ2-3|TRBD1
CASSSTTGGTDTQYF
TGTGCCAGCAGTTCGACGACAGGGGGCACAGATACGCAGTATTTT
>TRBV30|-|TRBJ1-4|-
CAWSDSNEKLFF
TGTGCCTGGAGCGACTCGAATGAAAAACTGTTTTTT
>TRBV2|-|TRBJ1-1|-
CASSSRTANTEAFF
TGTGCCAGCAGTAGTCGGACAGCGAACACTGAAGCTTTCTTT
>TRBV9|-|TRBJ2-7|TRBD1
CASSPRHPDRGPYEQYF
TGTGCCAGCAGCCCCCGACATCCGGACAGGGGACCCTACGAGCAGTACTTC
>TRBV29-1|-|TRBJ1-1|-
CSVDRHHTEAFF
TGCAGCGTTGACCGACACCACACTGAAGCTTTCTTT
>TRBV27|-|TRBJ2-7|TRBD1
CASSLLGQGINEQYF
TGTGCCAGCAGTTTATTGGGACAGGGTATCAACGAGCAGTACTTC
>TRBV6-4|-|TRBJ2-5|TRBD2
CASRKTSGGAAQETQYF
TGTGCCAGCAGAAAGACTAGCGGGGGGGCCGCGCAAGAGACCCAGTACTTC
>TRBV25-1|-|TRBJ1-2|-
CASSQEAGYTF
TGTGCCAGCAGCCAAGAGGCTGGCTACACCTTC
>TRBV5-1|-|TRBJ1-4|TRBD1
CASTEVFQGAGEKLFF
TGCGCCAGCACAGAAGTTTTTCAGGGGGCAGGTGAAAAACTGTTTTTT
>TRBV12-3/TRBV12-4|-|TRBJ2-1|-
CASSLVAEKQFF
TGTGCCAGCAGTTTAGTGGCGGAGAAGCAGTTCTTC
>TRBV5-1|once|TRBJ2-3|TRBD1
CASSTGTGVTDTQYF
TGCGCCAGCAGCACCGGGACAGGGGTGACAGATACGCAGTATTTT
>TRBV5-1|few|TRBJ1-3|-
CASSLDAVGNTIYF
TGCGCCAGCAGCTTGGATGCAGTAGGAAACACCATATATTTT
>TRBV30|-|TRBJ1-5|TRBD1
CAWSPGTGIFFGNQPQHF
TGTGCCTGGAGCCCCGGGACAGGGATATTTTTTGGCAATCAGCCCCAGCATTTT
>TRBV5-6|-|TRBJ2-6|TRBD2
CASAREGPGYVLTF
TGTGCCAGCGCTAGGGAGGGACCGGGCTACGTCCTGACTTTC
>TRBV5-1|once|TRBJ1-1|-
CASSKGQENTEAFF
TGCGCCAGCAGCAAGGGGCAGGAAAACACTGAAGCTTTCTTT
>TRBV10-3|-|TRBJ2-2|TRBD2
CAIAGGIDTGELFF
TGTGCCATTGCGGGGGGTATCGACACCGGGGAGCTGTTTTTT
>TRBV5-1|-|TRBJ2-3|-
CASSLGGTASTDTQYF
TGCGCCAGCAGCTTGGGCGGGACAGCTAGCACAGATACGCAGTATTTT
>TRBV7-2|-|TRBJ1-6|-
CASSVDYAGPGSPLHF
TGTGCCAGCAGCGTAGATTATGCAGGGCCGGGTTCACCCCTCCACTTT
>TRBV7-2|-|TRBJ2-2|TRBD2
CASSLRTSGGTGELFF
TGTGCCAGCAGCTTACGGACTAGCGGGGGTACCGGGGAGCTGTTTTTT
>TRBV19|-|TRBJ1-2|TRBD1
CASSGQGAGYGYTF
TGTGCCAGTAGTGGACAGGGGGCTGGGTATGGCTACACCTTC
>TRBV7-3|-|TRBJ2-1|TRBD2
CASSFSGGPRDEQFF
TGTGCCAGCAGCTTCAGCGGGGGCCCGCGGGATGAGCAGTTCTTC
>TRBV5-1|-|TRBJ1-2|TRBD1
CASSSGTEYYGYTF
TGCGCCAGCAGCTCCGGGACAGAGTACTATGGCTACACCTTC
>TRBV5-1|-|TRBJ1-2|TRBD1
CASSPGGTGGDGYTF
TGCGCCAGCAGCCCAGGCGGGACAGGGGGCGACGGCTACACCTTC
>TRBV27|-|TRBJ1-2|TRBD1
CASSLYGGQGAVYGYTF
TGTGCCAGCAGTTTATACGGAGGACAGGGGGCTGTCTATGGCTACACCTTC
>TRBV6-1|-|TRBJ2-2|TRBD2
CASSEASSGGVTGELFF
TGTGCCAGCAGTGAAGCCAGTAGCGGGGGAGTCACCGGGGAGCTGTTTTTT